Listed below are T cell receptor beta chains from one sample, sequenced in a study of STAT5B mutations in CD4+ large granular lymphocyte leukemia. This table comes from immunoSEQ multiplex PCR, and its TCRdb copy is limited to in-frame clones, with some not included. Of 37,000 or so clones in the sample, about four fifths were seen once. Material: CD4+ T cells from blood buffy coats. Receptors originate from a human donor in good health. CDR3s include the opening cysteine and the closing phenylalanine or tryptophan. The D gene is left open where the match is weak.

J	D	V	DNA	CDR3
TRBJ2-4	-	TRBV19	TGTGCCAGTAGTATATCTGTGACAATGGACATTCAGTACTTC	CASSISVTMDIQYF
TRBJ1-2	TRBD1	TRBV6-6	TGTGCCAGCAGGGAGACAGGGGACTATGGCTACACCTTC	CASRETGDYGYTF
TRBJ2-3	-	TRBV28	TGTGCCAGCACCGATAGTACTAGCAGTAGCACAGATACGCAGTATTTT	CASTDSTSSSTDTQYF
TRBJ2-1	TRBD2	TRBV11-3	TGTGCCAGCAGCAGGGGACTAGCTGAATACAATGAGCAGTTCTTC	CASSRGLAEYNEQFF
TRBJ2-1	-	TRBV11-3	TGTGCCAGCAGCTTAGATTCAGCTCTGGGCGGTTACCCTGAGCAGTTCTTC	CASSLDSALGGYPEQFF
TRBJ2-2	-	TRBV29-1	TGCAGCGCCCAGGGGGGGATGGGGGCCGGGGAGCTGTTTTTT	CSAQGGMGAGELFF
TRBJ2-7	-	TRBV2	TGTGCCAGCAGTATAACTAGCTACGAGCAGTACTTC	CASSITSYEQYF
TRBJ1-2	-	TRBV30	TGTGCCTGGAGTGTCTCTGGCCGGGGGGGCTACACCTTC	CAWSVSGRGGYTF
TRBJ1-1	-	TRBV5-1	TGCGCCAGCAGCTTGGATCACCCCGGGGGAGCTTTCTTT	CASSLDHPGGAFF
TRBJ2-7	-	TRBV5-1	TGCGCCAGCAGCCCGTCCGTGGCGGGCGAGCAGTACTTC	CASSPSVAGEQYF
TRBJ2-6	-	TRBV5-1	TGCGCCAGCAGCTTGGCCTTAACAACGGGGGCCAACGTCCTGACTTTC	CASSLALTTGANVLTF